This TCR beta chain was identified in a study of blood T cell repertoires in COVID-19. Across the whole study: COVID-19 samples collected from the United States, Italy and Spain covered acute and convalescent phases. PBMCs, B-cell-depleted T cells, or T cells provided the cDNA or gDNA that made up the material.

Per germline, CDR1 KGHSY and CDR2 FQNENV. J gave up 6 bases and V 2 bases, and 15 bases lay outside the gene matches. The CDR3 consists of 18 residues. Repertoires were generated with immunoSEQ multiplex PCR, while TCRdb's copy carries only in-frame clones and drops some. The data hold 300,000 or so clones, with roughly 90% observed a single time. The source of this sequence is a woman in her twenties or thirties who had recovered from COVID-19. V usage is TRBV16 and J usage is TRBJ2-1, with TRBD1 matching over 8 bases. The sample was PBMCs or T cells enriched from blood (not recorded which). CDR3 nucleotide sequence: TGTGCCAGCAGCCAACGGGACAGGACCCTTCTTTTAAGCAATGAGCAGTTCTTC. Its protein product is CASSQRDRTLLLSNEQFF.